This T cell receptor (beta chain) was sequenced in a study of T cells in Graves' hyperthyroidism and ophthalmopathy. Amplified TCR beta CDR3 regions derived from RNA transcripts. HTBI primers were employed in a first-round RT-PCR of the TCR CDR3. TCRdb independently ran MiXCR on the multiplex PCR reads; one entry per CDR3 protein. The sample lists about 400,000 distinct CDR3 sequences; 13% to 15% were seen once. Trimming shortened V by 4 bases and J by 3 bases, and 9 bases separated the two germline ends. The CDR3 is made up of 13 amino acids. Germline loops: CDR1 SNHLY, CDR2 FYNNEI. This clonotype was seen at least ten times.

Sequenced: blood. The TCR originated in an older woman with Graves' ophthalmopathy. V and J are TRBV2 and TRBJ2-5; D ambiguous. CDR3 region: CASSAGWEETQYF. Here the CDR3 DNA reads TGTGCCAGCAGTGCCGGATGGGAAGAGACCCAGTACTTC.